The clone carrying this T cell receptor (beta chain) was detected only a few times. Its target is unknown. This sample stems from a study of cytomegalovirus exposure and HLA in healthy donors. Study conclusions and caveats: Later analysis reportedly placed an Asian-associated ancestry cluster below the roughly 690-donor mean in N-insertions. Apart from CMV serostatus, no immune exposure information was available. Most TCR sequences proved rare, with some public TCRs found in many donors.

Both 60 Vbeta primers and 13 Jbeta primers went into the PCR. Original processing methods: Approximately 9.9 million of some 80 million unique TCR beta chains were shared, per a later count. The protocol was immunoSEQ multiplex PCR, while the TCRdb copy is restricted to in-frame clones and leaves out a portion. V and J calls and clone size come straight from that table; D and trimming were deduced from the DNA. The sample yields 160,000 or so clones, roughly 81% seen once. The CDR3 extends over 12 amino acids. Trimming left V 7 bases short and J 8 bases short, with 12 bases between. Germline V gene data show CDR1 as LNHDA and CDR2 as SQIVND (reference sequence).

Sequenced material: PBMCs. This clonotype was obtained from a woman in her 50s in good health and CMV-seronegative. The rearrangement links TRBV19 to TRBJ2-4, with a possible D match to TRBD1 (7 bases). The CDR3 here is CASTGGLDIQYF. The DNA of the CDR3 is TGTGCCAGTACAGGGGGGTTAGACATTCAGTACTTC.